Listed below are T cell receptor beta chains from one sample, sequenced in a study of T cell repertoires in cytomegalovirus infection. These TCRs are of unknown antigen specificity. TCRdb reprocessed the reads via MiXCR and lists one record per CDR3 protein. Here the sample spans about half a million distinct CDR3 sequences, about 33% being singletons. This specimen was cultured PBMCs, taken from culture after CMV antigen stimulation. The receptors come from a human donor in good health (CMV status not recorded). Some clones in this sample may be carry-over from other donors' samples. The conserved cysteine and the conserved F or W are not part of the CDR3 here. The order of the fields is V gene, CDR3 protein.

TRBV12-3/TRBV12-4	ASSSDVVYNEQF
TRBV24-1	ATSDLRTSGSMNEQF
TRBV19	ASSMGTGFNEKLF
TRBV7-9	ASSPSGRAAEQY
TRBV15	ATSRVWTGESEQY
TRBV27	ATGGWLANSPLH
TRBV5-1	ASFRTSGTDTQY
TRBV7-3	ASSLMAGAGNEQF
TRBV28	ASSSGIAGGPDEQY
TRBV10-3	AISETSGAGNEQF
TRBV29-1	SAGSTWDTEAF
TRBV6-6	ASSYSGLAGAKNTQY
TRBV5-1	ASSIGAANTGELF
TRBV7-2	ASSLALSVAYEQY
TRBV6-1	ASSERGSRSVEQY
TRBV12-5	ASEVSGGRTEAF
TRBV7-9	ASSYPGTSGYNEQF
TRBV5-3	ASSRLAGAEVIETQY
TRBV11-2	ASSLDQMGNTGELF
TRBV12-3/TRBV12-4	ASSFGQEKLF
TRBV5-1	ASQGNLGNTGELF
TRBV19	ASSLGGRIGEQF
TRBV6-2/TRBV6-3	ASSKWTSGMNEQF
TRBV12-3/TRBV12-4	ASSPPQTVTNQPQH
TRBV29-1	SVPPPTGNYGYT